The rows below give T cell receptor beta chains drawn from one sample of a study of blood T cell repertoires in COVID-19. TCRdb's table, derived via immunoSEQ multiplex PCR, lists solely in-frame clones and lacks some. The sample shows under 150,000 clones, just under 90% of them seen only once. Sequencing input: peripheral blood. The receptors derive from a woman in her forties or fifties with acute or convalescent COVID-19. Each CDR3 is given with its conserved first and last residue. The order of the fields is J gene, clone size, D gene, V gene, CDR3 protein, CDR3 DNA. The D gene is left open where the match is weak. Part of the rows lack a size; the others show once, few, many or a class for expanded clones.

>TRBJ2-7|-|-|TRBV7-9
CASSFRAESYEQYF
TGTGCCAGCAGCTTCAGAGCGGAGTCCTACGAGCAGTACTTC
>TRBJ2-1|-|TRBD1|TRBV4-1
CASSQVDRANEQFF
TGCGCCAGCAGCCAAGTAGACAGGGCCAATGAGCAGTTCTTC
>TRBJ2-7|-|-|TRBV6-5
CASRDQDLGEQYF
TGTGCCAGCAGAGACCAGGATTTGGGTGAGCAGTACTTC
>TRBJ2-5|-|-|TRBV18
CASSPPNSPYQETQYF
TGTGCCAGCTCACCACCAAACAGTCCGTACCAAGAGACCCAGTACTTC
>TRBJ2-7|-|TRBD1|TRBV13
CASSLLGWTGRQIKHYEQYF
TGTGCCAGCAGCTTACTAGGCTGGACAGGGCGTCAAATTAAACACTACGAGCAGTACTTC
>TRBJ2-2|-|TRBD1|TRBV5-1
CASSLSGTGVTGELFF
TGCGCCAGCAGCTTGTCCGGGACAGGGGTCACCGGGGAGCTGTTTTTT
>TRBJ2-5|-|-|TRBV5-4
CASSFYYGQAGTQYF
TGTGCCAGCAGCTTTTATTACGGGCAGGCGGGGACCCAGTACTTC
>TRBJ1-1|once|TRBD1|TRBV6-5
CASRPDRGESFF
TGTGCCAGCAGACCCGACAGGGGGGAATCTTTCTTT
>TRBJ2-5|-|-|TRBV5-1
CASSLGAGLRETQYF
TGCGCCAGCAGCCTTGGGGCGGGGCTGAGAGAGACCCAGTACTTC
>TRBJ2-7|-|-|TRBV30
CAQSIKLSKQYF
TGTGCCCAAAGCATCAAACTTTCCAAGCAGTACTTC
>TRBJ1-3|once|TRBD1|TRBV30
CAWNPGQGINTIYF
TGTGCCTGGAACCCGGGACAGGGAATAAACACCATATATTTT
>TRBJ2-1|-|TRBD1|TRBV11-3
CASSLGQGNEQFF
TGTGCCAGCAGCCTAGGACAGGGCAATGAGCAGTTCTTC
>TRBJ2-3|-|-|TRBV6-5
CASGATDTQYF
TGTGCCAGCGGAGCAACGGATACGCAGTATTTT
>TRBJ2-1|-|TRBD2|TRBV4-3
CASSQENPFGGDEQFF
TGCGCCAGCAGCCAAGAAAACCCGTTTGGGGGGGATGAGCAGTTCTTC
>TRBJ1-2|once|-|TRBV30
CAWRRTGRSYGYTF
TGTGCCTGGAGGAGGACTGGCAGGAGTTATGGCTACACCTTC
>TRBJ1-2|-|TRBD1|TRBV19
CASSTPGQGSYGYTF
TGTGCCAGTAGTACCCCGGGACAGGGTAGCTATGGCTACACCTTC
>TRBJ2-1|-|-|TRBV7-9
CASSLVEGLNEQFF
TGTGCCAGCAGCTTAGTGGAGGGCCTCAATGAGCAGTTCTTC
>TRBJ1-5|-|-|TRBV28
CASSLAGMRNQPQHF
TGTGCCAGCAGTTTGGCGGGAATGCGGAATCAGCCCCAGCATTTT
>TRBJ1-1|few|-|TRBV10-1
CASSGTGDTEAFF
TGCGCCAGCAGTGGAACAGGAGACACTGAAGCTTTCTTT
>TRBJ1-4|-|TRBD1|TRBV2
CASSWAGGNEKLFF
TGTGCCAGCTCCTGGGCAGGGGGGAATGAAAAACTGTTTTTT
>TRBJ1-1|-|-|TRBV14
CASSRSGATEAFF
TGTGCCAGCAGCCGGAGCGGGGCCACTGAAGCTTTCTTT
>TRBJ1-6|-|-|TRBV5-5
CASSLGHSEPLHF
TGTGCCAGCAGCTTGGGACATTCTGAACCCCTCCACTTT
>TRBJ1-2|-|TRBD1|TRBV20-1
CSASSLGQDNYGYTF
TGCAGTGCTAGTTCGTTGGGACAGGATAACTATGGCTACACCTTC
>TRBJ2-7|-|-|TRBV11-3
CASSPEVGYEQYF
TGTGCCAGCAGCCCAGAGGTCGGCTACGAGCAGTACTTC
>TRBJ2-7|-|-|TRBV5-4
CASSLYEQYF
TGTGCCAGCAGCCTCTACGAGCAGTACTTC
>TRBJ1-5|-|-|TRBV19
CASSIGGVLIHSNQPQHF
TGTGCCAGTAGTATAGGCGGGGTTCTTATTCATAGCAATCAGCCCCAGCATTTT
>TRBJ1-1|once|TRBD1|TRBV28
CASSKDRGPLNTEAFF
TGTGCCAGCAGTAAAGACAGGGGGCCCCTGAACACTGAAGCTTTCTTT
>TRBJ2-5|-|TRBD2|TRBV4-1
CASRGSGRGLETQYF
TGCGCCAGCAGGGGTAGCGGGAGAGGTTTAGAGACCCAGTACTTC
>TRBJ2-3|-|TRBD2|TRBV7-9
CASSPKRGPEDTQYF
TGTGCCAGCAGCCCCAAGCGGGGGCCTGAAGATACGCAGTATTTT
>TRBJ1-5|-|TRBD1|TRBV24-1
CATSTGQANQPQHF
TGTGCCACGTCAACCGGACAGGCCAATCAGCCCCAGCATTTT
>TRBJ2-5|-|-|TRBV30
CAWRAIGQVRQETQYF
TGTGCCTGGAGGGCCATTGGGCAGGTTCGACAAGAGACCCAGTACTTC
>TRBJ2-1|once|TRBD2|TRBV28
CASIELADGNEQFF
TGTGCCAGCATCGAACTAGCGGACGGTAATGAGCAGTTCTTC
>TRBJ1-5|many|-|TRBV19
CASSGGTGKVRNQPQHF
TGTGCCAGTAGCGGGGGAACGGGGAAGGTTCGCAATCAGCCCCAGCATTTT
>TRBJ1-6|-|-|TRBV2
CASKPGGSNSPLHF
TGTGCCAGTAAACCGGGAGGGAGTAATTCACCCCTCCACTTT
>TRBJ1-1|few|-|TRBV20-1
CSASNRAEAFF
TGCAGTGCGTCGAACAGGGCTGAAGCTTTCTTT
>TRBJ2-7|-|-|TRBV19
CASSAGPRAREQYF
TGTGCCAGTAGCGCCGGCCCCAGGGCTCGCGAGCAGTACTTC
>TRBJ1-2|once|-|TRBV3-1/TRBV3-2
CASSEGHGDYGYTF
TGTGCCAGCAGCGAGGGACACGGAGACTATGGCTACACCTTC
>TRBJ2-1|-|-|TRBV21-1
CASNNDGKGTSGHNEQFF
TGTGCCAGCAACAACGACGGAAAGGGGACTAGCGGACACAATGAGCAGTTCTTC
>TRBJ1-4|-|-|TRBV28
CASSLSGSPDEKLFF
TGTGCCAGCAGTTTATCGGGATCCCCCGATGAAAAACTGTTTTTT
>TRBJ1-1|-|TRBD1|TRBV19
CASSIGTGSNTEAFF
TGTGCCAGTAGTATAGGGACAGGGTCGAACACTGAAGCTTTCTTT
>TRBJ2-1|-|-|TRBV27
CASSLSLSSYNEQFF
TGTGCCAGCAGTTTATCCCTCAGCTCCTACAATGAGCAGTTCTTC
>TRBJ2-1|-|TRBD2|TRBV4-1
CASSQVRTSGTYNEQFF
TGCGCCAGCAGCCAAGTAAGGACTAGCGGGACCTACAATGAGCAGTTCTTC
>TRBJ1-2|-|-|TRBV5-1
CASSLAGGSRGYTF
TGCGCCAGCAGCTTGGCGGGGGGGAGTAGAGGCTACACCTTC
>TRBJ2-7|-|TRBD2|TRBV27
CASSFLAGGFYEQYF
TGTGCCAGCAGTTTCTTAGCGGGAGGTTTCTACGAGCAGTACTTC
>TRBJ1-5|-|-|TRBV21-1
CASSKCGASVQPQHF
TGTGCCAGCAGCAAATGCGGAGCCAGCGTACAGCCCCAGCATTTT
>TRBJ2-2|-|-|TRBV19
CASSIQGPGELFF
TGTGCCAGTAGTATCCAGGGGCCTGGGGAGCTGTTTTTT
>TRBJ2-3|once|-|TRBV30
CAWSNSLTDTQYF
TGTGCCTGGAGTAACAGCCTCACAGATACGCAGTATTTT
>TRBJ2-1|-|-|TRBV12-5
CASGLVPVTSNEQFF
TGTGCTAGTGGTTTGGTACCAGTGACTAGCAATGAGCAGTTCTTC
>TRBJ2-4|-|TRBD1|TRBV5-6
CASSPRTGKDIQYF
TGTGCCAGCAGCCCGAGGACAGGGAAGGACATTCAGTACTTC
>TRBJ2-3|-|-|TRBV19
CASSPVATDTQYF
TGTGCCAGTAGCCCCGTAGCAACAGATACGCAGTATTTT
>TRBJ2-5|-|-|TRBV5-4
CASSRTDQETQYF
TGTGCCAGCAGCCGCACTGATCAAGAGACCCAGTACTTC
>TRBJ1-5|-|-|TRBV4-2
CASSQDGGWKQPQHF
TGTGCCAGCAGCCAAGATGGCGGTTGGAAGCAGCCCCAGCATTTT
>TRBJ1-5|few|TRBD1|TRBV6-5
CASSSDRSGSFRPQHF
TGTGCCAGCAGTTCGGACAGGTCGGGGTCCTTTAGGCCCCAGCATTTT
>TRBJ2-2|few|-|TRBV5-4
CASSPPGAGELFF
TGTGCCAGCAGCCCCCCCGGGGCCGGGGAGCTGTTTTTT